These 13 T cell receptor beta chains originate from one sample sequenced in a study of tumor-infiltrating lymphocytes in glioblastoma multiforme. Three nested ARM-PCR rounds with V-beta and C-beta primers built TCRB libraries. TCRdb analysed the multiplex PCR reads with MiXCR anew, one entry per CDR3 protein. The sample holds 15,000 to 20,000 distinct CDR3 sequences, under 80% seen once. The sample consisted of peripheral blood. Every receptor here comes from a male donor with glioblastoma.

The chain recombines TRBV11-2 with TRBJ2-3; the D gene is possibly TRBD2 (6 bases). The germline V and J ends were trimmed by 4 bases and 9 bases, with 20 bases remaining between them. This CDR3 has 15 residues. Germline-derived CDR1 and CDR2 are SGHAT and FQNNGV. The CDR3 loop is CASSSVGGTLRTQYF. CDR3 DNA: TGTGCCAGCAGCTCAGTCGGGGGTACACTCAGGACGCAGTATTTT.

In its sample, this clonotype is medium-sized (0.01 to 0.1%). This chain links TRBV29-1 with TRBJ2-5, with D unclear. In germline, CDR1 is SQVTM, CDR2 ANQGSEA. V gave up 4 bases and J gave up 1 base, with 7 bases separating them. The CDR3 extends over 12 amino acids. This CDR3 is CSVGGIQETQYF. CDR3 nucleotides: TGCAGCGTTGGCGGTATCCAAGAGACCCAGTACTTC. Using reference TRBV29-1 and TRBJ2-5 for the parts outside the CDR3, the full variable domain is SAVISQKPSRDICQRGTSLTIQCQVDSQVTMMFWYRQQPGQSLTLIATANQGSEATYESGFVIDKFPISRPNLTFSTLTVSNMSPEDSSIYLCSVGGIQETQYFGPGTRLLVL.

To note about this clonotype: Sequence at one end of the junction differs from germline and may be a read error. The chain has TRBV28 and TRBJ1-5; D is possibly TRBD1 (6 bases). The V gene's germline CDR1 is MDHEN and CDR2 SYDVKM. The CDR3 length is 15 residues. DNA for the CDR3: TGTGCCTGCAGCCCGGGGGGGCGGGGGTCTCAGCCCCAGCATTTT. Protein product: CACSPGGRGSQPQHF.

This clonotype was seen only once. The V call is TRBV29-1, the J call TRBJ1-1; D remains unclear. Germline V gene lookup returns CDR1 SQVTM and CDR2 ANQGSEA. With 3 bases removed from V and 1 base from J, the gap between germline ends came to 3 bases. The CDR3 has 11 amino acids. This CDR3 is CSVESNTEAFF. CDR3 bases: TGCAGCGTTGAGTCGAACACTGAAGCTTTCTTT.

As regards this clonotype: A much larger clone differs from this one at a single base, so this may be a read error. The J gene is TRBJ1-1, the V gene TRBV5-1; possible D gene TRBD1, 5 bases. CDR1 and CDR2 from the germline V gene are SGHRS and YFSETQ. The length of the CDR3 is 15 residues. V was cut by 0 bases and J by 7 bases, with 16 bases left in between. The CDR3 sequence is CASSLDGGKDNEAFF. CDR3 coding DNA: TGCGCCAGCAGCTTGGATGGGGGGAAGGACAATGAAGCTTTCTTT.

The sample holds one count of this clonotype. A read error may explain this, as a much larger clone is one base away. This chain links TRBV7-8 with TRBJ2-5, with 7 positions matching TRBD1. Germline lookup yields CDR1 SGHVS and CDR2 FQNEAQ. The length of the CDR3 is 13 residues. CDR3 coding DNA: TGTGCCAGCAGCCAGGGACAGCAAGAGACCCGGTACTTC. Translation gives CASSQGQQETRYF.

This chain links TRBV20-1 with TRBJ1-4, with D unresolved. Germline CDR1 is DFQATT and CDR2 is SNEGSKA (reference sequence). The CDR3 has 14 amino acids. V lost 0 bases, J lost 3 bases, and 8 bases lay in between. The CDR3 DNA is TGCAGTGCTAGAGACCTTAGTTCTAATGAAAAACTGTTTTTT. Translating it yields CSARDLSSNEKLFF.

J is TRBJ2-3 and V is TRBV20-1; the D is unclear. The CDR3 consists of 14 residues. The germline V gene has CDR1 DFQATT and CDR2 SNEGSKA (reference sequence). The germline V and J ends were trimmed by 7 bases and 2 bases, with 16 bases remaining between them. The CDR3 nucleotides are TGCAGTGTAAACACGGTTTATCCCACAGATACGCAGTATTTT. This sequence encodes CSVNTVYPTDTQYF.

A note on this clonotype: With a much larger clone just one base away, this may be a read error. V gene TRBV11-3 combines with J gene TRBJ2-1; D uncertain. Germline V CDR1 and CDR2: SGHNT, YENEEA. The CDR3 runs to 14 residues. The CDR3 region has the DNA TGTGCCAGCAGCCCCCGGAACACCTACAATGGGCAGTTCTTC. As protein: CASSPRNTYNGQFF.

Concerning this clonotype itself: This could be a read error, since a much larger clone is one nucleotide away. The chain joins TRBV11-2 to TRBJ2-7; 8 bases map to TRBD2. Germline CDR1 SGHAT, CDR2 FQNNGV. This CDR3 spans 17 amino acids. V was pared by 1 base and J by 2 bases, with 10 bases of the junction left unmatched. The DNA for the CDR3 is TGTGCCAGCAGCTTAGCTCGGGGGCCAGCGGGAGCCTACGAGCAGTACTTC. Encoded protein: CASSLARGPAGAYEQYF.

Many counts were recorded for this clonotype. The V and J genes are TRBV16 and TRBJ2-7, with D possibly matching TRBD1 (6 bases). Germline CDR1 KGHSY, CDR2 FQNENV. The V and J ends lost 1 base and 0 bases respectively, with 10 bases between them. This CDR3 has 15 amino acids. The chain's CDR3 is CASSQYQGSSYEQYF. The CDR3 bases are TGTGCCAGCAGCCAATATCAGGGGTCCTCCTACGAGCAGTACTTC.

This chain joins TRBV20-1 and TRBJ1-4; 7 bases line up with TRBD1. The CDR3 has 13 residues. The V segment lost 7 bases and the J segment 4 bases; nucleotides outside the gene matches: 6. The germline gives CDR1 DFQATT, CDR2 SNEGSKA (reference sequence). This CDR3 reads CSVGTASNEKLFF. CDR3 nucleotides: TGCAGTGTCGGGACAGCCAGTAATGAAAAACTGTTTTTT.

A note on this clonotype: Likely a read error: the CDR3 ends without its conserved phenylalanine or tryptophan. The J gene is TRBJ2-1, the V gene TRBV29-1; 9 positions agree with TRBD2. The CDR3 runs 17 residues. Germline trimming cut 8 bases from V and 5 bases from J; bases unmatched to any gene: 19. Germline V gene sequence: CDR1 SQVTM, CDR2 ANQGSEA. The CDR3 sequence: CSSGRGFQGLANNEQFL. In DNA, the CDR3 is TGCAGCTCCGGGAGGGGATTTCAGGGACTAGCTAACAATGAGCAGTTCTTA.